One and the same sample provided the 4 T cell receptor beta chains below, sequenced in a study of blood T cell repertoires in COVID-19. Sequenced by immunoSEQ multiplex PCR; TCRdb stores in-frame clones only, minus some. Of about 170,000 clones listed, approximately 81% are singletons. The source material was peripheral blood. Receptors originate from a woman in her seventies with COVID-19, enrolled during active disease.

The chain combines TRBV6-5 with TRBJ2-2; D uncertain. Germline V CDR1 and CDR2: MNHEY, SVGAGI. V was cut by 6 bases and J by 8 bases, with 13 bases left in between. This CDR3 is 13 amino acids long. CDR3 amino acids: CASSPPKTGELFF. CDR3 nucleotides: TGTGCCAGCAGCCCGCCTAAGACTGGGGAGCTGTTTTTT.

The chain combines TRBV3-1 (or the pseudogene TRBV3-2) with TRBJ1-1; D is ambiguous. Germline V gene lookup returns CDR1 LGHDT and CDR2 YNNKEL (reference sequence). The CDR3 consists of 14 residues. Deletions cut 2 bases from V and 1 base from J, with 8 bases between. CDR3: CASSQQQANTEAFF. CDR3 DNA: TGTGCCAGCAGCCAACAGCAGGCGAACACTGAAGCTTTCTTT.

This chain links TRBV5-1 with TRBJ1-2; the D is unclear. V was trimmed by 9 bases and J by 3 bases, leaving 9 bases between them. This CDR3 is built from 11 residues. Per germline, CDR1 SGHRS and CDR2 YFSETQ. CDR3 sequence: CATGEDYGYTF. CDR3 bases: TGCGCCACCGGGGAAGACTATGGCTACACCTTC. Supplemented by reference TRBV5-1 and TRBJ1-2, the full variable domain reads KAGVTQTPRYLIKTRGQQVTLSCSPISGHRSVSWYQQTPGQGLQFLFEYFSETQRNKGNFPGRFSGRQFSNSRSEMNVSTLELGDSALYLCATGEDYGYTFGSGTRLTVV.

This chain joins TRBV2 and TRBJ2-2, with 8 bases matching TRBD1. The CDR3 extends over 14 amino acids. Trimming at V came to 8 bases and at J to 1 base, leaving 3 bases not matched to a gene. CDR1 and CDR2 from the germline V gene are SNHLY and FYNNEI. CDR3 DNA sequence: TGTGCCAGCGCCGGGACAGGGAACACCGGGGAGCTGTTTTTT. Residues: CASAGTGNTGELFF.